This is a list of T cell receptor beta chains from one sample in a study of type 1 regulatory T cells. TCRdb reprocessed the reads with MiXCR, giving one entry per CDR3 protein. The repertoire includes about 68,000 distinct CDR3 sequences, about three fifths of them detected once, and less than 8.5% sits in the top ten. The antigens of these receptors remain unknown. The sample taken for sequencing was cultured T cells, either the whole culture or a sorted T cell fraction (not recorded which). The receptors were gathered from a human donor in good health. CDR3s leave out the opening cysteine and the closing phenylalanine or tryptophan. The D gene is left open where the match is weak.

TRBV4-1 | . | ASSHGRDGSSYNSPLH
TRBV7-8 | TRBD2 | ASSLARLAGAYEQY
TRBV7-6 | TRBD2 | ASSLGRLAGGPWSDTQY
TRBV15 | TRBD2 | ATTNLAGDASYTGELF
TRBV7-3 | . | ASSLAPTGANEQF
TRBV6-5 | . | ASSYSRSSNQPQH
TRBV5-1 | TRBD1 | ATKNGTDEYNEQF
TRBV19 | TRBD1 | ASSWDRFNEQF
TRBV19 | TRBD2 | ASSDSTSGSSYEQY
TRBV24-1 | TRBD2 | ATSAAGDNTGELF
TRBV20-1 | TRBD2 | SARGLAGGGEQY
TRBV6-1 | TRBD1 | ASSERQGPDTQY
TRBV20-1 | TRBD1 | SALHGGQGQY
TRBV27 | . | ASSLWGSGANVLT
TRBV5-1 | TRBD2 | ASSLTPSGLAGLEQY
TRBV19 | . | ASLLTAATTNYGYT
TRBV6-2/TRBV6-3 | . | ASSQLLRRGDTQY
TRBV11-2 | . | ASSAPLSSYNEQF
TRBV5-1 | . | ASSPATSNTGELF
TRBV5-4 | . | ASSLGGAQNTGELF
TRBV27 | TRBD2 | ASTRGDAPGNEQF
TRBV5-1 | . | ASSLEPGLTEAF
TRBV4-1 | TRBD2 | ASSRKTSRETKQF
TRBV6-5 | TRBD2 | ASSYLAGASYEQY
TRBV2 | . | ASRGADPYNEQF
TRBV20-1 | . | SARAEETQY
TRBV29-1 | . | SVEDWVRTSRQETQY
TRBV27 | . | ASSLLGRRTGELF
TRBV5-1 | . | ASSGDPGGTEAF
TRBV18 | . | ASSPSSRDEQY
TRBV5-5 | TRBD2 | ASSLSLAGPLRY
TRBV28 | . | ASLGRYSGANVLT
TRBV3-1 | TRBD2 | ASSQGLTSGSTDTQY
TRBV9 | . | ASSVDTGRGYT
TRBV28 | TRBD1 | ASSLTGVNYEQY
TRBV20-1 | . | SAYPSGSGIAKNIQY
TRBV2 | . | ASTEDNQMNTGELV
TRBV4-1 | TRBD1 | ASRDGQGRHNEQY
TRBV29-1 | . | SVARAPSSYEQY
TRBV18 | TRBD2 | ASSPGTSGQETQY
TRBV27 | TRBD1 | ASRRLGDRGNSDGYT
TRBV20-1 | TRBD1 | SARPRQGQETQY
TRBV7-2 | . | ASSLREGDIQY
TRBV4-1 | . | ASSPPGISGANVLT
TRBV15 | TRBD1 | ATSRDRVNDEQF
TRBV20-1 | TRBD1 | SARRTGGFYGYT
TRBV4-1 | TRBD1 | ATSGAGQGTDTQY
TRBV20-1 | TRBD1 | SASLDRFSSPLH
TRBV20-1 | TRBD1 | SARDRVSTGELF
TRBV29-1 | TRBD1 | SVAGQRLSSYEQY
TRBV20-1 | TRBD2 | SAKSAGESTDTQY
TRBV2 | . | ASKSGGNQPQH
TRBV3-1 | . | ASSQTRQTGELF
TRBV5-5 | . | ASSQRQGGPTGELF
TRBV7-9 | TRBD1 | ASRAGTGHSYNEQF